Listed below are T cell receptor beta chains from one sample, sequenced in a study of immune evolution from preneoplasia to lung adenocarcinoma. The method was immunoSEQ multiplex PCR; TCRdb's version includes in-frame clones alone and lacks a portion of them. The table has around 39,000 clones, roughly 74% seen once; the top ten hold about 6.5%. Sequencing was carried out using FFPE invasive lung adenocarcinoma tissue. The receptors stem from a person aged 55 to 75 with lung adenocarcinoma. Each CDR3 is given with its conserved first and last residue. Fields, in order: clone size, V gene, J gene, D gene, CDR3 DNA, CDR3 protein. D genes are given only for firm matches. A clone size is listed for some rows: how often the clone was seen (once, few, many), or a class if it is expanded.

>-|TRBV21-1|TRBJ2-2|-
TGTGCCAGCAGCGGCCCGGTGACGGGAGAATATAGCGGGGAGCTGTTTTTT
CASSGPVTGEYSGELFF
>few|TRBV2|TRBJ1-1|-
TGTGCCAGTATCAGGAGGAACACTGAAGCTTTCTTT
CASIRRNTEAFF
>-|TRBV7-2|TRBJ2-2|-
TGTGCCAGCAGCTTAGAACGGAGAACCGGGGAGCTGTTTTTT
CASSLERRTGELFF
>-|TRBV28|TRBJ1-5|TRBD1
TGTGCCAGCCGATCCCGGGACAGGGGGGATCAGCCCCAGCATTTT
CASRSRDRGDQPQHF
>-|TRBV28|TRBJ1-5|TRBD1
TGTGCCAGCAGGCAGGGGGAGTGGCAGCCCCAGCATTTT
CASRQGEWQPQHF
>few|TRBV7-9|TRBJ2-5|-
TGTGCCAGCAGCCCTCCGGCCGCAGCCACCCAGTACTTC
CASSPPAAATQYF
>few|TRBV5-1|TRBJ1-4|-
TGCGCCAGCAGCTTCTCGGGTGAAAAACTGTTTTTT
CASSFSGEKLFF
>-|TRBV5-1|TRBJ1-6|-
TGCGCCAGCAGAGTCAACAGGGAAGATTCACCCCTCCACTTT
CASRVNREDSPLHF
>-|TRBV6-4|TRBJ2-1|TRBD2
TGTGCCAGCAGTGACTGGGGAATAGCGGGAGTTTACGAGCAGTTCTTC
CASSDWGIAGVYEQFF
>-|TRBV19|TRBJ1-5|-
TGTGCCAGTAGTGCCACCCCAGGAGGGCTGGCTCAGCCCCAGCATTTT
CASSATPGGLAQPQHF
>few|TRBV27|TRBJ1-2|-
TGTGCCAGCAGCAATTTACAGGGCTACTATGGCTACACCTTC
CASSNLQGYYGYTF
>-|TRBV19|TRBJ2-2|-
TGTGCCAGTAGTATCGGACGGATTCTCCCCGGGGAGCTGTTTTTT
CASSIGRILPGELFF
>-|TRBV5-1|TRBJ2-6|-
TGCGCCAGCAGCTTGGCGGGTCTAGTTGGGGCCAACGTCCTGACTTTC
CASSLAGLVGANVLTF
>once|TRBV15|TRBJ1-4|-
TGTGCCACCAGCAACCCAAATGAAAAACTGTTTTTT
CATSNPNEKLFF
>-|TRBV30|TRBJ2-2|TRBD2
TGTGCCTTAAAGCGGGAGAGGTACACCGGGGAGCTGTTTTTT
CALKRERYTGELFF
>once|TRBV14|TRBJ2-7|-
TGTGCCAGCAGCTCAGGTGGATACTACGAGCAGTACTTC
CASSSGGYYEQYF
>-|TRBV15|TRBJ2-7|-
TGTGCCACCGGGCGAGACTTCTCCTACGAGCAGTACTTC
CATGRDFSYEQYF
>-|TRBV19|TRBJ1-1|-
TGTGCCAGTAGTATACTCTGGTATACTGAAGCTTTCTTT
CASSILWYTEAFF
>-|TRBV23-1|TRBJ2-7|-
TGCGCCAGCACAGGGGACTGGCCCACCTACGAGCAGTACTTC
CASTGDWPTYEQYF
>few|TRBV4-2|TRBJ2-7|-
TGTGCCAGCAGCCAAGATAGAGGGTACGAGCAGTACTTC
CASSQDRGYEQYF
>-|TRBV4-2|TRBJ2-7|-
TGTGCCAGCAGCCCCACGGGGGCGGGAAGGTCTTACGAGCAGTACTTC
CASSPTGAGRSYEQYF
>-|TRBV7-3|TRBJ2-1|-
TGTGCCAGCAGCTCGGGACCAGCGACCCTCAATGAGCAGTTCTTC
CASSSGPATLNEQFF
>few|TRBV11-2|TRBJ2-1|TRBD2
TGTGCCAGCAGCTTTGTTGCGGGAGGGCCTGATGAGCAGTTCTTC
CASSFVAGGPDEQFF
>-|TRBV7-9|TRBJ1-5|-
TGTGCCAGCAGCTTAGGTGGGGAGGGCGGCAATCAGCCCCAGCATTTT
CASSLGGEGGNQPQHF
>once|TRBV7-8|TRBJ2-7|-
TGTGCCAGCAGCTTAGCGCCCCAGCTCTACGAGCAGTACTTC
CASSLAPQLYEQYF
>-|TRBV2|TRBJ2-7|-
TGTGCCAGCAGGTCCCCCAAACTAGACCACGAGCAGTACTTC
CASRSPKLDHEQYF
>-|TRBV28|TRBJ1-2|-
TGTGCCAGCAGCCTCCAGTATGGCTGGGCCTTC
CASSLQYGWAF
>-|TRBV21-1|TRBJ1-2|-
TGTGCCCCCCCTGTGCCAGCGGGTCAGGGGGGTAACTATGGCTACACCTTC
CAPPVPAGQGGNYGYTF
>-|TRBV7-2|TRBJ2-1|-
TGTGCCAGCAGCTTATGGGGTGATTTGGTCAGTGAGCAGTTCTTC
CASSLWGDLVSEQFF